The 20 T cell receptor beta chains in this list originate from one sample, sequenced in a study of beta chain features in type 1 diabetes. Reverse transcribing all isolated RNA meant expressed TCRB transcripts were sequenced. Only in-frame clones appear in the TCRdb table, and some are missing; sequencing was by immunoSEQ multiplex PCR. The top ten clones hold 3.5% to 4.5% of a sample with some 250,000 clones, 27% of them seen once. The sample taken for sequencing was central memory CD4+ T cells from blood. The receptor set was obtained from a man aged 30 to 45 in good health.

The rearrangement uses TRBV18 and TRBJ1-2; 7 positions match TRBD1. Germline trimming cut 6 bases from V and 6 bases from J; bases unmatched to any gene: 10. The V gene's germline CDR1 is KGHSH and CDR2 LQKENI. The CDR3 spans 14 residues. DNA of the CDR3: TGTGCCAGCTCTTTCACAGGGGAGGCGAATGGCTACACCTTC. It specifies CASSFTGEANGYTF.

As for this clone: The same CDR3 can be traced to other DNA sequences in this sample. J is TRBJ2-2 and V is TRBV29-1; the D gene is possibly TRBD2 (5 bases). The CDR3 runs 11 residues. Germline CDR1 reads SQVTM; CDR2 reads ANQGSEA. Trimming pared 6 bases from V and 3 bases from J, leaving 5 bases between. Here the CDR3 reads CSVRDTGELFF. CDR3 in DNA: TGCAGCGTGAGGGACACCGGGGAGCTGTTTTTT.

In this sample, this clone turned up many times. DNA for the CDR3: TGTGCCAGCAGCGTAGTTGGGGGATCCTATTCCTACAATGAGCAGTTCTTC. It specifies CASSVVGGSYSYNEQFF. The chain couples TRBV9 to TRBJ2-1; D could derive from TRBD1 or TRBD2 (5 bases each). V was trimmed by 0 bases and J by 1 base, leaving 14 bases between them. Germline assignment: CDR1 SGDLS and CDR2 YYNGEE. CDR3 length equals 17 residues.

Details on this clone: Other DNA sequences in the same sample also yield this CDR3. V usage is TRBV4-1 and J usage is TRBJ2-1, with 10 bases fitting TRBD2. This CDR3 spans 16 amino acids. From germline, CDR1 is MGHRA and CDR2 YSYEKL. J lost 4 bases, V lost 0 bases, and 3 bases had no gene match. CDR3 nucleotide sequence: TGCGCCAGCAGCCAAGATCGGACTAGCGGATACAATGAGCAGTTCTTC. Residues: CASSQDRTSGYNEQFF.

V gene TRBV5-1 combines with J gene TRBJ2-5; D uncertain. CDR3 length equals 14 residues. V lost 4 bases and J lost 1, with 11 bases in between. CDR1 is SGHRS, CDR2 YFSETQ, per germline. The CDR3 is CASSKDGSQETQYF. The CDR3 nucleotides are TGCGCCAGCAGCAAGGACGGATCCCAAGAGACCCAGTACTTC. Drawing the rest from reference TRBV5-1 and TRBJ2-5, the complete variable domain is KAGVTQTPRYLIKTRGQQVTLSCSPISGHRSVSWYQQTPGQGLQFLFEYFSETQRNKGNFPGRFSGRQFSNSRSEMNVSTLELGDSALYLCASSKDGSQETQYFGPGTRLLVL.

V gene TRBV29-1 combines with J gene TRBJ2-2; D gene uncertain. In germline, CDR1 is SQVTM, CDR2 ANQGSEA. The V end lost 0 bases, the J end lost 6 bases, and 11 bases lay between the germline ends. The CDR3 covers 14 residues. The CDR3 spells CSVEENKYPGELFF. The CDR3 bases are TGCAGCGTTGAAGAAAACAAATACCCCGGGGAGCTGTTTTTT.

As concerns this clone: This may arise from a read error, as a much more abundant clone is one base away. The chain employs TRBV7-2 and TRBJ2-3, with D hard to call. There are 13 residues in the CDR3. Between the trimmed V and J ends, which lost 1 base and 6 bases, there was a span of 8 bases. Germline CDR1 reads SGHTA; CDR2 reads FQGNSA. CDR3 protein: CASSLGWADTQYF. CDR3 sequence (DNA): TGTGCCAGCAGCTTAGGGTGGGCGGATACGCAGTATTTT.

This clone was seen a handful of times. The CDR3 loop reads CASSPPGTSGANVLTF. In nucleotides, the CDR3 is TGTGCCAGCAGCCCCCCCGGGACCTCTGGGGCCAACGTCCTGACTTTC. The V and J genes are TRBV7-9 and TRBJ2-6; the D call may be TRBD1 or TRBD2 (5 bases each). The CDR3 runs to 16 residues. Deletions cut 5 bases from V and 0 bases from J, with 11 bases between. The germline V gene encodes CDR1 SEHNR and CDR2 FQNEAQ (reference sequence). The variable domain in full, completed from reference TRBV7-9 and TRBJ2-6, reads DTGVSQNPRHKITKRGQNVTFRCDPISEHNRLYWYRQTLGQGPEFLTYFQNEAQLEKSRLLSDRFSAERPKGSFSTLEIQRTEQGDSAMYLCASSPPGTSGANVLTFGAGSRLTVL.

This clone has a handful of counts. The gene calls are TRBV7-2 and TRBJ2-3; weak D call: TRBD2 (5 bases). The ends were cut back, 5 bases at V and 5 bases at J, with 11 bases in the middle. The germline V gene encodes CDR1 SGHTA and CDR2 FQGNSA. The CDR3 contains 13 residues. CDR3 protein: CASSLPGKDTQYF. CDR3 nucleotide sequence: TGTGCCAGCAGCCTCCCCGGGAAAGATACGCAGTATTTT.

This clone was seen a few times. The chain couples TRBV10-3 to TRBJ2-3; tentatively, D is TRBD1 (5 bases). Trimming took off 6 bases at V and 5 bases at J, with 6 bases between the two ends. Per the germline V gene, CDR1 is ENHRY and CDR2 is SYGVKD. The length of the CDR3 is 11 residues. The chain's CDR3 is CAISTGDTQYF. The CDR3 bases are TGTGCCATCAGCACAGGAGATACGCAGTATTTT.

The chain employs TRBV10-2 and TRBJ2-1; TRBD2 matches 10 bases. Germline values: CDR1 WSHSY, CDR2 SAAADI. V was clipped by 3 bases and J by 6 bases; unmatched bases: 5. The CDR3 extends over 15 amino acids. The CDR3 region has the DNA TGCGCCAGCAGTGACTGGCTAGCGGGAGCCAATGAGCAGTTCTTC. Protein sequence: CASSDWLAGANEQFF.

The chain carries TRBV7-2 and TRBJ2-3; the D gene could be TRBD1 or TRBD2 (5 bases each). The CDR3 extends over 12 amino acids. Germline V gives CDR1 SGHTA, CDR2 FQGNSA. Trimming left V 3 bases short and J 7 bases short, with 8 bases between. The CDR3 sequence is CASSLGRYTQYF. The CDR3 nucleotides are TGTGCCAGCAGCTTGGGACGTTATACGCAGTATTTT.

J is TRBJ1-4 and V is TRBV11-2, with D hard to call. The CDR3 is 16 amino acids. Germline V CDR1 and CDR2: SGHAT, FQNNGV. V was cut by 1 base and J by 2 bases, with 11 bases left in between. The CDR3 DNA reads TGTGCCAGCAGCTTAGGGACGATAGCCACTAATGAAAAACTGTTTTTT. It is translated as CASSLGTIATNEKLFF.

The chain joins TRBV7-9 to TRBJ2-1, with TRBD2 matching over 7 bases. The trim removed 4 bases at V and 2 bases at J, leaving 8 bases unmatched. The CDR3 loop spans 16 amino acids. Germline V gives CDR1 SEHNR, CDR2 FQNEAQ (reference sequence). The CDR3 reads CASSSSGGRTYNEQFF. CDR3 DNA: TGTGCCAGCAGCTCCTCGGGGGGTAGGACCTACAATGAGCAGTTCTTC.

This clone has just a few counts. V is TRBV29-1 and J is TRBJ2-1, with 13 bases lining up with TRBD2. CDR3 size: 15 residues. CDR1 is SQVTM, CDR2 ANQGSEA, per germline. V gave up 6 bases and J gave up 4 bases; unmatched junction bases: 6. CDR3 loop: CSVLGLAGVYNEQFF. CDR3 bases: TGCAGCGTCCTTGGACTAGCGGGAGTATACAATGAGCAGTTCTTC.

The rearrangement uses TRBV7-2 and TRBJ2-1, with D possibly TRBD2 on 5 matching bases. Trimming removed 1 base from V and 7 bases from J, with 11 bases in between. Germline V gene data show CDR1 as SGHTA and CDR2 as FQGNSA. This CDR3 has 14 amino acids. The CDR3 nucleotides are TGTGCCAGCAGCTTAGGAGGCAGGACTAATGAGCAGTTCTTC. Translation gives CASSLGGRTNEQFF.

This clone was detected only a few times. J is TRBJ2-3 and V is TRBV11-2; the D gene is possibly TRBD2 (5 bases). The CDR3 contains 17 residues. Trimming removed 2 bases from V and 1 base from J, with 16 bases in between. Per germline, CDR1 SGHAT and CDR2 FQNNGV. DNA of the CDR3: TGTGCCAGCAGCTTATCCGGGATTCCGTGGGGCACAGATACGCAGTATTTT. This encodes CASSLSGIPWGTDTQYF.

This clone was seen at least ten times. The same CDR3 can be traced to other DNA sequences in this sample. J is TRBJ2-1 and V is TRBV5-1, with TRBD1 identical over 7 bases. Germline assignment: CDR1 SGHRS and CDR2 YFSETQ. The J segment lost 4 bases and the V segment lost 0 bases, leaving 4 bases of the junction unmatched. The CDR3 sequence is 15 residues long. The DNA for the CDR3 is TGCGCCAGCAGCTTGGAAGGGGGCGATTACAATGAGCAGTTCTTC. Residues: CASSLEGGDYNEQFF.

The CDR3 is CASSKVAEDEQYF. For the CDR3, the DNA is TGTGCCAGCAGTAAGGTGGCAGAAGACGAGCAGTACTTC. The chain is built from TRBV27 and TRBJ2-7; D gene unclear. This CDR3 is built from 13 residues. V lost 5 bases and J lost 5, with 13 bases in between. Germline assignment: CDR1 MNHEY and CDR2 SMNVEV (reference sequence).

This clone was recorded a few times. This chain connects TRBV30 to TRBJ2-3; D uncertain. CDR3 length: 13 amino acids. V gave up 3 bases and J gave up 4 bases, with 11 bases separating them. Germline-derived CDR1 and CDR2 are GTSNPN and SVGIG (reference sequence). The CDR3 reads CAWRRSGPDTQYF. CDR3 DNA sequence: TGTGCCTGGAGGAGGAGTGGCCCAGATACGCAGTATTTT.